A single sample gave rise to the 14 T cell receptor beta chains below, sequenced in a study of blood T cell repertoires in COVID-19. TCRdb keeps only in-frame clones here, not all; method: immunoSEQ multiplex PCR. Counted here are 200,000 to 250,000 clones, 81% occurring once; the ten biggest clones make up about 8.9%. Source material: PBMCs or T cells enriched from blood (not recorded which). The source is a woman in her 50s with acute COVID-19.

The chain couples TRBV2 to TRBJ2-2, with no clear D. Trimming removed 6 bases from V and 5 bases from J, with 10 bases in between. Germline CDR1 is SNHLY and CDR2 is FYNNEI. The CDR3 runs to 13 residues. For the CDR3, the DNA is TGTGCCAGCAGACAAACAAGTACCGGGGAGCTGTTTTTT. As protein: CASRQTSTGELFF.

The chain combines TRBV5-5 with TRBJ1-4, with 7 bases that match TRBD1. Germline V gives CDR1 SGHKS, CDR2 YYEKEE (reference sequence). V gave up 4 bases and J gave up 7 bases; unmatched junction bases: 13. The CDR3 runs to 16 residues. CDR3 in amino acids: CASSIRQGLGIEKLFF. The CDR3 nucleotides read TGTGCCAGCAGCATACGACAGGGCTTAGGAATTGAAAAACTGTTTTTT.

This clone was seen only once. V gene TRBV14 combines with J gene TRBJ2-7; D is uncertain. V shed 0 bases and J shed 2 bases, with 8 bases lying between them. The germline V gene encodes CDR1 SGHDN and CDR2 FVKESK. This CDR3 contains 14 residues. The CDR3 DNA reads TGTGCCAGCAGCCAAGAGGCACCTCCCTACGAGCAGTACTTC. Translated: CASSQEAPPYEQYF.

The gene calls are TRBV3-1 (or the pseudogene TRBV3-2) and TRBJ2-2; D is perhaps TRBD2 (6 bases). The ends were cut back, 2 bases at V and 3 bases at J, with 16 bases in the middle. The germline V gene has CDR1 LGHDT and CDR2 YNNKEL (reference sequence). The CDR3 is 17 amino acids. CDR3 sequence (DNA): TGTGCCAGCAGCCAATCGCCGGGGGAGACATACACCGGGGAGCTGTTTTTT. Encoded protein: CASSQSPGETYTGELFF.

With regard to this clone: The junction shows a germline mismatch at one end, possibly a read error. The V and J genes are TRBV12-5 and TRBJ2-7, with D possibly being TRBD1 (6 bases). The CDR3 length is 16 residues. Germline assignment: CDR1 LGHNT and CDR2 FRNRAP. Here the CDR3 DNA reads TGTGCTAGTGGTTTGGTTCTCGCCAGGGGTGAAGCCGAGCAATACTTC. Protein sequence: CASGLVLARGEAEQYF.

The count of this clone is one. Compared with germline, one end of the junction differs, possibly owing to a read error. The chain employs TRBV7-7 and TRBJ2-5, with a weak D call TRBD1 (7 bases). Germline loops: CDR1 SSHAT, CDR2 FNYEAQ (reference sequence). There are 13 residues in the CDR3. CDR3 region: CASSAQGGETQYF. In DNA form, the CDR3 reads TGTGCTAGCAGCGCCCAGGGGGGAGAGACCCAGTACTTC.

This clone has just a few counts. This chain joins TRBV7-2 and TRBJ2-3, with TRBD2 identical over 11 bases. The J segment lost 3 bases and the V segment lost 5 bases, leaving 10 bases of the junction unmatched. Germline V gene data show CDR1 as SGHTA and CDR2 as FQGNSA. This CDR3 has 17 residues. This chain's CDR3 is CASSPQTSGIPTDTQYF. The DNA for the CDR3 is TGTGCCAGCAGCCCACAGACTAGCGGGATACCAACAGATACGCAGTATTTT.

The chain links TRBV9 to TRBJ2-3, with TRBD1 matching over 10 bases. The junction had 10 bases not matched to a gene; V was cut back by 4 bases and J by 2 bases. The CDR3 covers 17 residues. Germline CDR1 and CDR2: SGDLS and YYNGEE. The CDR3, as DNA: TGTGCCAGCAGCCCACACCTGACAGGGGGCTACACAGATACGCAGTATTTT. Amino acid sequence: CASSPHLTGGYTDTQYF.

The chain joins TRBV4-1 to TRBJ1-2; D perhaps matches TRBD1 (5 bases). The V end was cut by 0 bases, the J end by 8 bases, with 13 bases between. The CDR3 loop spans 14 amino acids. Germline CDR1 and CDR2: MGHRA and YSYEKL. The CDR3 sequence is CASSQDLRGWGYTF. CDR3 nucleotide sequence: TGCGCCAGCAGCCAAGATCTAAGGGGTTGGGGCTACACCTTC.

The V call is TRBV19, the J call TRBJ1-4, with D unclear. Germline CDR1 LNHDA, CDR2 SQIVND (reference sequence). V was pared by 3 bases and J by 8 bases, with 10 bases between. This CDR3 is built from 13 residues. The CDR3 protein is CASSMGEREKLFF. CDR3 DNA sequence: TGTGCCAGTAGTATGGGCGAAAGGGAAAAACTGTTTTTT.

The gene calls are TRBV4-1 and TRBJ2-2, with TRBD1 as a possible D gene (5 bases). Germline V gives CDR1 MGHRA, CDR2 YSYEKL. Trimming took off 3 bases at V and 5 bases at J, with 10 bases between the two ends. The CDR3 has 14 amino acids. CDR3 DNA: TGCGCCAGCAGCCAGCCCACAGGAACCGGGGAGCTGTTTTTT. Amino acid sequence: CASSQPTGTGELFF.

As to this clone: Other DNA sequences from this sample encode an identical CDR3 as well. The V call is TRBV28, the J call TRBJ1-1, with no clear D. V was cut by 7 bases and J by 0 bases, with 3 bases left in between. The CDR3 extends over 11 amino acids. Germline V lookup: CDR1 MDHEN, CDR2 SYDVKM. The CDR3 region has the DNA TGTGCCAGCACCATGAACACTGAAGCTTTCTTT. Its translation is CASTMNTEAFF.

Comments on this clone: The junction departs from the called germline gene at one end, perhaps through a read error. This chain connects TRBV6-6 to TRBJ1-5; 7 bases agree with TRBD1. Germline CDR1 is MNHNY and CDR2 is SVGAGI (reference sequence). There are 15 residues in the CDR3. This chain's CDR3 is CASSYSKGAASPPDF. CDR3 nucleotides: TGTGCCAGCAGTTACTCAAAGGGGGCTGCGTCCCCGCCCGATTTT.

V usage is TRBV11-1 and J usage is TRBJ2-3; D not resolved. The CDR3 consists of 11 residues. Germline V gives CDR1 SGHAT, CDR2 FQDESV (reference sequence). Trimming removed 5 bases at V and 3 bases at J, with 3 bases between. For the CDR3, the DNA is TGTGCCAGCAGCCAAACAGATACGCAGTATTTT. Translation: CASSQTDTQYF.